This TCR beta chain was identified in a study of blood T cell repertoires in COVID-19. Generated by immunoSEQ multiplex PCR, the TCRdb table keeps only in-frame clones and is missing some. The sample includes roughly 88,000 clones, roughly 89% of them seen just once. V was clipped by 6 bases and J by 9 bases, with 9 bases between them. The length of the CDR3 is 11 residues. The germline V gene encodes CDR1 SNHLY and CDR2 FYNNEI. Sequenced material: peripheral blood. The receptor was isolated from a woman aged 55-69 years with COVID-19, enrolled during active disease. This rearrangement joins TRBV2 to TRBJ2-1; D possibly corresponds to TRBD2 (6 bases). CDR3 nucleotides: TGTGCCAGCAGACGGACTATTGAGCAGTTCTTC. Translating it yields CASRRTIEQFF.